The TCR beta chain under discussion was sequenced for a study of CD8+ T cells in alopecia areata. In the study overall: The drug, oral tofacitinib, was given to treated patients at 5 to 10 mg twice daily. The study, taken as a whole, reports: Greater clonality was observed in lesional scalp samples, especially alopecia totalis/universalis, versus normal scalp. Scalp specimens additionally yield sequences from normal skin's resident alphabeta T cells.

The ends were cut back, 6 bases at V and 9 bases at J, with 14 bases in the middle. The CDR3 spans 12 residues. The germline CDR1 and CDR2 sequences are LNHNV and YYDKDF (reference sequence). Regarding this clone: What it recognizes is unknown.

Both peripheral blood and punch biopsies of lesional scalp skin were obtained from patients who had alopecia areata. Extraction of RNA preceded its reverse transcription into cDNA, which served as the sequencing template. Sequencing was performed with immunoSEQ multiplex PCR; in TCRdb, only in-frame clones are kept and a portion is missing. Here the sample spans hundreds of thousands of clones, roughly two thirds being singletons. This sample comprised CD4+ T cells sorted from blood, obtained at week 0. The J gene is TRBJ2-5, the V gene TRBV15; TRBD2 might be the D (5 bases). This TCR came from a human donor with alopecia areata. This CDR3 reads CATREVGVAQYF. CDR3 sequence (DNA): TGTGCCACCAGGGAGGTCGGGGTGGCCCAGTACTTC.